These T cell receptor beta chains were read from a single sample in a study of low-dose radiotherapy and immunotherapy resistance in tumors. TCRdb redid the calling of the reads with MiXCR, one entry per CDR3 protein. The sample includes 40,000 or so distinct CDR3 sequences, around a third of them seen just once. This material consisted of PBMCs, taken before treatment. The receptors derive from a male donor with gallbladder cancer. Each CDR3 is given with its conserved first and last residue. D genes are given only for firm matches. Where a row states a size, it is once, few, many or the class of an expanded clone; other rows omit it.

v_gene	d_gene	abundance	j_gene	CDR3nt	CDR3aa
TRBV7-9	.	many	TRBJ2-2	TGTGCCAGCATACCCAAGGAGGGAAACACCGGGGAGCTGTTTTTT	CASIPKEGNTGELFF
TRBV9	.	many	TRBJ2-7	TGTGCCAGCAGCATCCGATCAGGCTACGAGCAGTACTTC	CASSIRSGYEQYF
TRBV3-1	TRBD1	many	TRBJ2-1	TGTGCCAGCAGTCCTACAGGGGGCGCTTTGAATGAGCAGTTCTTC	CASSPTGGALNEQFF
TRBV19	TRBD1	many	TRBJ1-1	TGTGCCAGTGCGACAGGGCGGAACACTGAAGCTTTCTTT	CASATGRNTEAFF
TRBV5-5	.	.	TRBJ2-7	TGTGCCAGCAGCCCGGACGGTCGGGCCTACGAGCAGTACTTC	CASSPDGRAYEQYF
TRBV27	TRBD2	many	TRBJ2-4	TGTGCCAGCAGTTTAACCACTAGCGGGAGGGCCGGGGCAAAGTACTTC	CASSLTTSGRAGAKYF
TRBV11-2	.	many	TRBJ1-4	TGTGCCAGCAGCCCAGGGATTCTGCAGGGGAATGAAAAACTGTTTTTT	CASSPGILQGNEKLFF
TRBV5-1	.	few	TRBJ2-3	TGCGCCAGCAGCCCGGGACTCCCCTCAGACCTCATACTCACAGATACGCAGTATTTT	CASSPGLPSDLILTDTQYF
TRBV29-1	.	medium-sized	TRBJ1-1	TGCAGCGTTTCAGGGGTAAACACTGAAGCTTTCTTT	CSVSGVNTEAFF
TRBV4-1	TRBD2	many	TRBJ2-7	TGCGCCAGCAGCCAGGTCACCCCGCGGGGGGGCCCGGAGCAGTACTTC	CASSQVTPRGGPEQYF
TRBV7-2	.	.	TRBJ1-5	TGTGCCAGCAGCTTAGCGCCCAACCAGCCCCAGCATTTT	CASSLAPNQPQHF
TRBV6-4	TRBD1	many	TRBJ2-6	TGTGCCAGCAGTGACTCGAGTGGGACAGGGGGCTCTGGGGCCAACGTCCTGACTTTC	CASSDSSGTGGSGANVLTF
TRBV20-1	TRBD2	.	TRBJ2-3	TGCAGTGCTGGTACCGGGACTAGCGGTGATTCTAGCACAGATACGCAGTATTTT	CSAGTGTSGDSSTDTQYF
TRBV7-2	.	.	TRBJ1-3	TGTGCCAGCAGCTTACAGGGGAGGGGGTCTGGAAACACCATATATTTT	CASSLQGRGSGNTIYF
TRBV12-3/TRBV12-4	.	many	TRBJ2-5	TGTGCCAGCAGTTTCGAAGGGCAAGAGACCCAGTACTTC	CASSFEGQETQYF
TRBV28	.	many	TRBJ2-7	TGTGCCAGCAGGACTGTAGACAGAACCTACGAGCAGTACTTC	CASRTVDRTYEQYF
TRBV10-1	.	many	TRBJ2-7	TGCGCCAGCAGTGAGTCGGGCAGGGACTACGAGCAGTACTTC	CASSESGRDYEQYF
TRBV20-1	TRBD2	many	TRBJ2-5	TGCAGTGCTGGTACCGGGACTAGCGGGGGGCGGGAGACCCAGTACTTC	CSAGTGTSGGRETQYF
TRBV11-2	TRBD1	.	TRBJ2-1	TGTGCCAGCAGCTTGGGGGCAGGGGGCTACAATGAGCAGTTCTTC	CASSLGAGGYNEQFF
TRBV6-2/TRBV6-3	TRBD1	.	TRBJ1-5	TGTGCCAGCAGGTACAGGGGGCTCAATCAGCCCCAGCATTTT	CASRYRGLNQPQHF
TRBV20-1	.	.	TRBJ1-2	TGCAGTGCTCCCCCCTCCTATGGCTACACCTTC	CSAPPSYGYTF
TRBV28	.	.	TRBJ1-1	TGTGCCAGCAGTGTCCCGAACACTGAAGCTTTCTTT	CASSVPNTEAFF
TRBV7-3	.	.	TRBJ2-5	TGTGCCAGCAGCTTAATAGGCAGCTTGGGAGAGACCCAGTACTTC	CASSLIGSLGETQYF
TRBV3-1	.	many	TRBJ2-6	TGTGCCAGCAGCCAAGATCAATGGGGGTCTGGGGCCAACGTCCTGACTTTC	CASSQDQWGSGANVLTF
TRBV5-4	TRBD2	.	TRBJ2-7	TGTGCCAGCAGCCGGGGAACTAGCGACTCCTACGAGCAGTACTTC	CASSRGTSDSYEQYF
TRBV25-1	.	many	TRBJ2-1	TGTGCCAGCCACATCGGAGGGCAGTACAATGAGCAGTTCTTC	CASHIGGQYNEQFF
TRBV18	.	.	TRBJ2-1	TGTGCCAGCTCACCACGCTTAGGGATCAATGAGCAGTTCTTC	CASSPRLGINEQFF
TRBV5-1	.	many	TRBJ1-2	TGCGCCAGCAGCCGGGCAGATAACTATGGCTACACCTTC	CASSRADNYGYTF
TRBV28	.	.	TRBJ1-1	TGTGCCAGCAGCCCGCCGCCGATGTTAATGAACACTGAAGCTTTCTTT	CASSPPPMLMNTEAFF
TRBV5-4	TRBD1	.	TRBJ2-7	TGTGCCAGCAGCCCATCGGGACAGGGGACCTACGAGCAGTACTTC	CASSPSGQGTYEQYF
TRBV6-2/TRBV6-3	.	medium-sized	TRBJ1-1	TGTGCCAGCAGTGGGGGCCTCACTGAAGCTTTCTTT	CASSGGLTEAFF
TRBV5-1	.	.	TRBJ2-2	TGCGCCAGCAGCCCCAACGGGATCAACACCGGGGAGCTGTTTTTT	CASSPNGINTGELFF
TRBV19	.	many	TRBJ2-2	TGTGCCAGTAGTCGGGGTACCGGGGAGCTGTTTTTT	CASSRGTGELFF
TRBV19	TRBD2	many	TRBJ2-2	TGTGCCAGTAGCCCGCGACTAGCGGGGACGAACACCGGGGAGCTGTTTTTT	CASSPRLAGTNTGELFF
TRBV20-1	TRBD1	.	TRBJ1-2	TGCAGTGCTAGAGTTTCCTGGACAGGGGCCTTAAGAGCTAACTATGGCTACACCTTC	CSARVSWTGALRANYGYTF
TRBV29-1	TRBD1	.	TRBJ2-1	TGCAGCGTTGCCACAGGGGCTGAGCAGTTCTTC	CSVATGAEQFF
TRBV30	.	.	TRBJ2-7	TGTGCCTGGAGTGCGTCGACGACCTACGAGCAGTACTTC	CAWSASTTYEQYF
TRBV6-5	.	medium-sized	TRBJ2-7	TGTGCCAGCAGGGCAGGGTCCGAGCAGTACTTC	CASRAGSEQYF
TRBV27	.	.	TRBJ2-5	TGTGCCACCTGCCCTACTCAATCACTCGTGAAGACCCAGTACTTC	CATCPTQSLVKTQYF
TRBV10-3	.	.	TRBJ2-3	TGTGCCATCAGTGAGTCGGGCCCCTGGCCAGATACGCAGTATTTT	CAISESGPWPDTQYF
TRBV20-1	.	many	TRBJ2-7	TGCAGTGCGCAGACAGGAGTCTACGAGCAGTACTTC	CSAQTGVYEQYF
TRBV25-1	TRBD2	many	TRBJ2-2	TGTGCCAGCAGACTAGCGGGAGATATGTCCGGGGAGCTGTTTTTT	CASRLAGDMSGELFF
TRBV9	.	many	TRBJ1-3	TGTGCCAGCAGCGTAGAGGCGGGGGCTGGCGCTGGAAACACCATATATTTT	CASSVEAGAGAGNTIYF
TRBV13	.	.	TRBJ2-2	TGTGCCAGCAGCCTAGAGAGCACCGGGGAGCTGTTTTTT	CASSLESTGELFF
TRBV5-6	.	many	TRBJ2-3	TGTGCCAGCTGCTGGGGGCCCACAGATACGCAGTATTTT	CASCWGPTDTQYF
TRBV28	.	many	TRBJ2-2	TGTGCCAGCAGTCCCTTCGGGGGATACACCGGGGAGCTGTTTTTT	CASSPFGGYTGELFF
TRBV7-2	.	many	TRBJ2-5	TGTGCCAGCAGCTTAATCCGCCGCAGGGAGCAAGAGACCCAGTACTTC	CASSLIRRREQETQYF
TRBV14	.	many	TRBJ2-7	TGTGCCAGCAGTCGGCTAAGCTACGAGCAGTACTTC	CASSRLSYEQYF
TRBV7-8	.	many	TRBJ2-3	TGTGCCAGCAGCTCGTCGGACCTGGAGAAAGATACGCAGTATTTT	CASSSSDLEKDTQYF